The TCR beta chain under discussion was sequenced for a study of blood T cell repertoires in COVID-19. About the study: T cells, B-cell-depleted T cells, or PBMCs supplied cDNA or gDNA.

TCRdb's copy holds only in-frame clones and misses some; the assay was immunoSEQ multiplex PCR. The sample lists some 130,000 clones; roughly two thirds were seen once. V trimming: 4 bases; J trimming: 0 bases; junction bases outside the gene matches: 16. CDR1 is GTSNPN and CDR2 is SVGIG in the germline V gene (reference sequence). This CDR3 comprises 20 residues. The sequenced sample was peripheral blood. The genes are TRBV30 and TRBJ2-1; 12 bases are a match to TRBD2. The sequence derives from a woman in her 70s with acute or convalescent COVID-19. The CDR3 nucleotides are TGTGCCTGGAATCCCTTTGAACTAGCGGGAGGTCTCAGCTCCTACAATGAGCAGTTCTTC. As protein: CAWNPFELAGGLSSYNEQFF.